This T cell receptor beta chain was obtained from a study of CD8 T cells in ankylosing spondylitis. The germline V and J ends were trimmed by 5 bases and 4 bases, with 15 bases remaining between them. The CDR3 contains 15 residues. Germline V CDR1 and CDR2: SGHDN, FVKESK. Study-level results: Matched synovial fluid from ankylosing spondylitis patients was reported to be enriched for disease-linked clones. About 8 highly homologous variants made up a TCR beta motif that seemed to typify ankylosing spondylitis blood.

One entry per CDR3 protein, called by TCRdb with MiXCR from the 5' RACE reads. Here the sample spans around 250,000 distinct CDR3 sequences, approximately 11% being singletons. This clonotype was seen many times. Its matching antigen is unknown. The sequence was collected from a male donor with ankylosing spondylitis or in good health (not recorded which). Specimen: blood, either unsorted or a sorted T cell fraction (not recorded which). V gene TRBV14 combines with J gene TRBJ2-1; D might be TRBD1 or TRBD2, each matching 5 bases. The chain's CDR3 is CASSGTPARYNEQFF. CDR3 sequence (DNA): TGTGCCAGCAGCGGGACCCCTGCTAGGTACAATGAGCAGTTCTTC.